This paragraph covers one TCR beta chain sequence. Its antigen is unidentified. The data stem from a study of regulatory T cells in long-lasting Graves disease. About the study: Antithyroid drugs had been taken under 3 months by newly diagnosed Graves' patients.

CDR3-region Arm-PCR and iRepertoire HTBI primers produced the TCR beta libraries. Using its own MiXCR run on the multiplex PCR reads, TCRdb lists one record per CDR3 protein. The sample carries 400,000 to 500,000 distinct CDR3 sequences, roughly 15% recorded once. The time point is: newly diagnosed GD, antithyroid drugs for less than 3 months. RNA from PBMCs was the source of the TCR library. Study conclusions and caveats: Persistent cases favored TRBV28, TRBJ1-2 and TRBJ2-5.

From germline, CDR1 is SEHNR and CDR2 FQNEAQ (reference sequence). The CDR3 sequence is 17 residues long. V lost 2 bases and J 4 bases, leaving 19 bases between the germline ends. This same sample was also taken into another study, of T cells in Graves' hyperthyroidism and ophthalmopathy.

This specimen consisted of peripheral blood mononuclear cells (PBMCs), obtained at new diagnosis, from a patient treated with antithyroid drugs. V is TRBV7-9 and J is TRBJ2-3; a weak D match, TRBD2 (6 bases). This TCR was sampled from a woman aged 50 to 65 with Graves disease. The CDR3 DNA sequence: TGTGCCAGCAGCTTACTGCTGGGCGGGGTTCGGGCAGATACGCAGTATTTT. Translated, it gives CASSLLLGGVRADTQYF.